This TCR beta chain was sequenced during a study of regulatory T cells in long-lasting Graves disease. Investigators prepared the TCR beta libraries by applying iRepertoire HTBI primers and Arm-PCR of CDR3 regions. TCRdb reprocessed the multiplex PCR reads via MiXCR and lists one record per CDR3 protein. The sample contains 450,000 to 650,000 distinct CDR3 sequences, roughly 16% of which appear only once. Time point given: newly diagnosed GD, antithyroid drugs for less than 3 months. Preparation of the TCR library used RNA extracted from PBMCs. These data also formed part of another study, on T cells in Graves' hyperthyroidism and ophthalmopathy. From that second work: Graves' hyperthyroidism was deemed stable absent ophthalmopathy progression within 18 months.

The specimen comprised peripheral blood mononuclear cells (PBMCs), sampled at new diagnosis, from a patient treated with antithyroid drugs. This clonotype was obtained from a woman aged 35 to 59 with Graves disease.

This CDR3 reads CASSFPMRGGIYNEQFF. The CDR3 DNA reads as TGTGCCAGCAGCTTCCCTATGAGGGGGGGGATCTACAATGAGCAGTTCTTC. The chain has TRBV7-9 and TRBJ2-1; D may be TRBD2 (7 bases). CDR1 is SEHNR and CDR2 is FQNEAQ in the germline V gene (reference sequence). V lost 3 bases to trimming and J lost 3 bases, with 18 bases between them. The CDR3 covers 17 residues.